The subject of this entry is one TCR beta chain. Its antigen is unidentified. The sample comes from a study of cytomegalovirus exposure and HLA in healthy donors. The PCR had 60 Vbeta and 13 Jbeta primers. Libraries were prepared by immunoSEQ multiplex PCR; TCRdb keeps only in-frame clonotypes and omits some of them. The sample includes 270,000 or so clones, about 90% seen only once; the top ten take less than 2%. V gave up 2 bases and J gave up 5 bases, with 10 bases separating them. The germline CDR1 and CDR2 sequences are SEHNR and FQNEAQ (reference sequence). CDR3 length: 13 residues. The study, taken as a whole, reports: Certain indistinguishable V segments, among them TRBV6-2 and TRBV6-3, were excluded.

Sequencing used PBMCs. This TCR was sampled from a girl aged 2 to 10 in good health and CMV-seronegative. The chain combines TRBV7-9 with TRBJ2-7; D might be TRBD2 (5 bases). The CDR3 nucleotides read TGTGCCAGCAGCTTAAAGGGAGTCCACGAGCAGTACTTC. Translation: CASSLKGVHEQYF.